These 23 T cell receptor beta chains came from one sample sequenced in a study of neurological immune-mediated disorders. TCRdb reprocessed the 5' RACE reads via MiXCR and lists one record per CDR3 protein. The sample contains tens of thousands of distinct CDR3 sequences, roughly 2.6% of which appear only once. Sequencing was performed on PBMCs. The receptors derive from a woman in her twenties or thirties with multiple sclerosis.

In its sample, this clonotype was seen many times. The CDR3 loop is CASSLGDIPGTGELFF. CDR3 coding DNA: TGCGCCAGCAGCTTGGGGGATATCCCCGGCACCGGGGAGCTGTTTTTT. This sequence joins TRBV5-1 and TRBJ2-2; D gene unclear. V was cut by 0 bases and J by 4 bases, with 13 bases left in between. The germline V gene has CDR1 SGHRS and CDR2 YFSETQ. CDR3 length equals 16 residues.

This clonotype was detected ten times or more. The chain is built from TRBV28 and TRBJ1-2, with TRBD1 as a possible D gene (5 bases). The germline V gene has CDR1 MDHEN and CDR2 SYDVKM. The CDR3 has 16 residues. V gave up 3 bases and J gave up 3 bases, with 17 bases separating them. CDR3 residues: CASSFLGGDGYYGYTF. The CDR3 DNA follows: TGTGCCAGCAGTTTCTTGGGAGGGGACGGCTACTATGGCTACACCTTC.

This clonotype was observed many times. The genes are TRBV12-3 or TRBV12-4 and TRBJ2-4; no clear D. This CDR3 is 14 amino acids long. V was cut by 2 bases and J by 1 base, with 6 bases left in between. The CDR3 loop reads CASSLSGAKNIQYF. CDR3 DNA sequence: TGTGCCAGCAGTTTAAGTGGGGCCAAAAACATTCAGTACTTC.

This clonotype was counted many times. As DNA, the CDR3 is TGTGCCAGCAGCTTAGAGTTGGGTCGGAACAATGAGCAGTTCTTC. Residues: CASSLELGRNNEQFF. This chain connects TRBV7-9 to TRBJ2-1; D is unresolved. Germline V gene sequence: CDR1 SEHNR, CDR2 FQNEAQ (reference sequence). V lost 1 base and J 5 bases, leaving 12 bases between the germline ends. The CDR3 runs 15 residues.

This clonotype was detected many times. The J gene is TRBJ2-1, the V gene TRBV24-1; D remains ambiguous. V was shortened by 5 bases and J by 6 bases, with 16 bases between the two germline ends. The CDR3 covers 15 residues. From germline, CDR1 is KGHDR and CDR2 SFDVKD. Here the CDR3 reads CATSARSVGVNEQFF. The CDR3 nucleotides read TGTGCCACCAGTGCCCGTTCCGTAGGCGTCAATGAGCAGTTCTTC.

At least ten counts were recorded for this clonotype. This chain links TRBV24-1 with TRBJ1-2; 8 nucleotides line up with TRBD1. The CDR3 covers 15 residues. From germline, CDR1 is KGHDR and CDR2 SFDVKD. After removal of 4 bases from V and 9 bases from J, the junction contained 12 bases not matched to a gene. The CDR3 loop reads CATSDPGQGYLSYTF. The CDR3 region has the DNA TGTGCCACCAGTGACCCCGGACAGGGATACTTGAGCTACACCTTC.

This clonotype was seen at least ten times. This rearrangement joins TRBV10-3 to TRBJ2-1; a possible D gene is TRBD2 (6 bases). CDR1 ENHRY and CDR2 SYGVKD come from the germline V gene. V was pared by 6 bases and J by 3 bases, with 9 bases between. The length of the CDR3 is 13 residues. In DNA, the CDR3 is TGTGCCATCAGGGGCGGGAACTACAATGAGCAGTTCTTC. It is translated as CAIRGGNYNEQFF.

This clonotype has a count of ten or more. The V call is TRBV4-3, the J call TRBJ2-1; 8 nucleotides line up with TRBD2. V was clipped by 4 bases and J by 7 bases; unmatched bases: 6. The CDR3 is 14 amino acids. Looked up from germline, CDR1 is LGHNA and CDR2 is YSLEER. In nucleotides, the CDR3 is TGCGCCAGCAGCCCCGGGGGGGTCCTGAATGAGCAGTTCTTC. The encoded protein is CASSPGGVLNEQFF.

This clonotype showed up many times. The rearrangement joins TRBV12-3 or TRBV12-4 to TRBJ2-1, with 9 bases lining up with TRBD2. V shed 7 bases, J shed 5 bases, and the junction held 12 bases outside the gene matches. The CDR3 consists of 16 residues. The CDR3 reads CASMVGSGRQDNEQFF. The CDR3 DNA follows: TGTGCCAGCATGGTAGGGAGCGGGAGGCAAGACAATGAGCAGTTCTTC.

The table lists this clonotype with many counts. V and J are TRBV5-8 and TRBJ1-2; D is unclear. Trimming left V 1 base short and J 6 bases short, with 4 bases between. The V gene's germline CDR1 is SGHTS and CDR2 YDEGEE. CDR3 length equals 11 residues. DNA for the CDR3: TGTGCCAGCAGCTTGTACGATGGCTACACCTTC. This codes for CASSLYDGYTF.

This clonotype was observed at least ten times. This sequence joins TRBV5-4 and TRBJ1-1; D possibly corresponds to TRBD1 (5 bases). Trimming shortened V by 4 bases and J by 4 bases, and 20 bases separated the two germline ends. The CDR3 spans 16 residues. CDR1 and CDR2 (germline): SGHNT, YYREEE (reference sequence). The CDR3 coding sequence is TGTGCCAGCAGCCCGGCGCACGGGGCGCTCCCCACTGAAGCTTTCTTT. Translated, it gives CASSPAHGALPTEAFF.

This clonotype was detected many times. The V call is TRBV5-1, the J call TRBJ2-2, with a weak D call TRBD2 (6 bases). The germline CDR1 and CDR2 sequences are SGHRS and YFSETQ. Trimming pared 5 bases from V and 5 bases from J, leaving 16 bases between. This CDR3 spans 15 amino acids. The CDR3 sequence: CASRSGTPRTGELFF. CDR3 in DNA: TGCGCCAGCAGGTCCGGGACTCCCAGGACCGGGGAGCTGTTTTTT.

This clonotype has ten or more counts. The CDR3, as DNA: TGCGCCAGCACACTTTTGGCGGGGGACTCCTACAATGAGCAGTTCTTC. Translated, it gives CASTLLAGDSYNEQFF. The rearrangement uses TRBV5-1 and TRBJ2-1; 7 positions match TRBD2. The CDR3 consists of 16 residues. Germline V gene lookup returns CDR1 SGHRS and CDR2 YFSETQ. The junction had 9 bases not matched to a gene; V was cut back by 6 bases and J by 0 bases.

There are many counts of this clonotype. The chain carries TRBV15 and TRBJ2-1, with 11 bases aligning to TRBD2. Germline V gene lookup returns CDR1 LNHNV and CDR2 YYDKDF (reference sequence). There are 16 residues in the CDR3. Unmatched junction bases numbered 10, after V lost 5 bases and J lost 7 bases. CDR3 amino acids: CATSPLAGVRRNEQFF. CDR3 bases: TGTGCCACCAGCCCACTAGCGGGGGTACGTCGGAATGAGCAGTTCTTC.

The sample holds a few counts of this clonotype. The chain is built from TRBV7-6 and TRBJ1-2; D is possibly TRBD1 (5 bases). Looked up from germline, CDR1 is SGHVS and CDR2 is FNYEAQ. V shed 1 base and J shed 0 bases, with 9 bases lying between them. This CDR3 contains 15 residues. CDR3 sequence reads: CASSLGSGSNYGYTF. The CDR3 bases are TGTGCCAGCAGCTTAGGATCAGGGTCTAACTATGGCTACACCTTC.

This clonotype showed up many times. This chain joins TRBV27 and TRBJ1-3; D ambiguous. From germline, CDR1 is MNHEY and CDR2 SMNVEV (reference sequence). The V and J ends lost 6 bases and 0 bases respectively, with 9 bases between them. The CDR3 has 14 amino acids. The CDR3 coding sequence is TGTGCCAGCAGGGACTTTTACTCTGGAAACACCATATATTTT. This codes for CASRDFYSGNTIYF.

This clonotype was detected many times. The V and J genes are TRBV7-8 and TRBJ2-1; possibly TRBD1 for D (6 bases). Germline lookup yields CDR1 SGHVS and CDR2 FQNEAQ. The germline V and J ends were trimmed by 5 bases and 9 bases, with 17 bases remaining between them. This CDR3 has 14 residues. The DNA for the CDR3 is TGTGCCAGCAGCACAGGGAGCTTAAGCCGTGAGCAGTTCTTC. Translating it yields CASSTGSLSREQFF.

Many counts were recorded for this clonotype. The chain links TRBV12-3 or TRBV12-4 to TRBJ2-5; 7 positions match TRBD1. The junction had 14 bases not matched to a gene; V was cut back by 5 bases and J by 5 bases. The CDR3 has 16 amino acids. DNA for the CDR3: TGTGCCAGCAGTCTCCACCCAGACAGGGTAGGGGAGACCCAGTACTTC. Its translation is CASSLHPDRVGETQYF.

This clonotype was counted at least ten times. A junction end diverges from the germline sequence, so it may reflect a read error. J is TRBJ2-1 and V is TRBV7-7, with 9 bases aligning to TRBD2. The CDR3 runs to 14 residues. The germline gives CDR1 SSHAT, CDR2 FNYEAQ (reference sequence). The CDR3 DNA follows: TGTGCTAGCAGCGTTAGCGGGAGTCAAACTGAGCAGTTCTTC. Translation gives CASSVSGSQTEQFF. Full variable domain (outside the CDR3, taken from reference TRBV7-7 and TRBJ2-1): GAGVSQSPRYKVTKRGQDVTLRCDPISSHATLYWYQQALGQGPEFLTYFNYEAQPDKSGLPSDRFSAERPEGSISTLTIQRTEQRDSAMYRCASSVSGSQTEQFFGPGTRLTVL.

The table lists this clonotype with many counts. The genes are TRBV11-2 and TRBJ2-1; maybe TRBD2 (6 bases). CDR1 and CDR2 from the germline V gene are SGHAT and FQNNGV. This CDR3 contains 16 residues. Trimming took 2 bases from V and 5 from J, leaving 16 bases between them. CDR3 region: CASSLSYGRQNNEQFF. For the CDR3, the DNA is TGTGCCAGCAGCTTATCTTACGGGAGACAAAACAATGAGCAGTTCTTC.

This clonotype came up many times. The rearrangement links TRBV5-6 to TRBJ2-7, with 11 nucleotides matching TRBD2. J lost 6 bases, V lost 4 bases, and 12 bases had no gene match. Germline loops: CDR1 SGHDT, CDR2 YYEEEE. The CDR3 runs 16 residues. Written as DNA, the CDR3 is TGTGCCAGCAGCCTGGGACTAGCGGAGGTCCCCCTCGAGCAGTACTTC. Translating gives CASSLGLAEVPLEQYF.

Many counts were recorded for this clonotype. The rearrangement joins TRBV12-3 or TRBV12-4 to TRBJ2-7; D could derive from TRBD1 or TRBD2 (5 bases each). CDR3 length: 11 residues. The V end lost 8 bases, the J end lost 3 bases, and 8 bases lay between the germline ends. The CDR3 reads CASWDGYEQYF. The CDR3 coding sequence is TGTGCCAGCTGGGACGGCTACGAGCAGTACTTC.

This clonotype was found many times. This rearrangement joins TRBV5-1 to TRBJ2-2; perhaps TRBD1 as D (6 bases). In germline, CDR1 is SGHRS, CDR2 YFSETQ. V was cut by 2 bases and J by 2 bases, with 10 bases left in between. CDR3 size: 15 residues. Here the CDR3 DNA reads TGCGCCAGCAGCTTTTCAGGGGCTAACACCGGGGAGCTGTTTTTT. It translates to CASSFSGANTGELFF.